This T cell receptor (beta chain) was sequenced for a study of T cells in women clearing cervical HPV infection. Across the study: Controls gave blood once infection was undetectable; cases at lesion identification.

Libraries were prepared by immunoSEQ multiplex PCR; TCRdb keeps only in-frame clonotypes and omits some of them. The sample's table shows around 39,000 clones. On this clone itself: The read finishes 3 residues shy of the CDR3 end, and the germline J gene is used to complete it.

With V trimmed by 3 bases and J by 10 bases, 7 bases remained unmatched. This CDR3 has 14 residues. Germline V gene sequence: CDR1 DFQATT, CDR2 SNEGSKA (reference sequence). The rearrangement links TRBV20-1 to TRBJ1-6; 9 positions agree with TRBD1. The receptor was derived from a woman aged 18-69 years with a cervical HPV16 infection that either progressed to CIN3+ or cleared (not recorded which). The specimen sequenced was blood buffy coat. CDR3 region: CSASNTGGSSPLHF. CDR3 DNA, as far as it was read: TGCAGTGCTAGCAACACAGGGGGCTCATCACCC.